This entry is about one T cell receptor (beta chain). The sample originates from a study of T-cell memory formation after mild COVID-19. One entry per CDR3 protein, called by TCRdb with MiXCR from the 5' RACE reads. The data contain approximately 410,000 distinct CDR3 sequences, about a quarter of them singletons. The CDR3 has 14 amino acids. Germline CDR1 DFQATT, CDR2 SNEGSKA (reference sequence). The trim removed 3 bases at V and 0 bases at J, leaving 4 bases unmatched. The sequencing input was PBMCs or a T cell subset sorted from them (not recorded which). The clonotype was recovered from an adult woman who had mild COVID-19 (a few samples of this study predate the infection). Cell type and time point are not known. The chain has TRBV20-1 and TRBJ1-1, with 7 bases identical to TRBD1. The CDR3 here is CSARWTGMNTEAFF. In nucleotides, the CDR3 is TGCAGTGCTAGGTGGACAGGTATGAACACTGAAGCTTTCTTT.